The 15 T cell receptor beta chains in this list originate from one sample, sequenced in a study of T cells in Graves' hyperthyroidism and ophthalmopathy. Researchers amplified the TCR beta CDR3 regions from RNA transcripts. A first-round RT-PCR of the TCR CDR3 used the HTBI primer set. TCRdb processed the multiplex PCR reads anew with MiXCR; each CDR3 protein has one entry. Among hundreds of thousands of distinct CDR3 sequences, roughly 46% were seen once, and the ten largest hold 6.5% to 9%. Sequences were obtained from peripheral blood or thyroid tissue (not recorded which). These receptors were collected from a woman between 18 and 29 years old with Graves' hyperthyroidism.

The V gene is TRBV20-1, the J gene TRBJ1-2; 8 bases align to TRBD1. Germline CDR1 DFQATT, CDR2 SNEGSKA (reference sequence). This CDR3 is 14 amino acids long. V gave up 6 bases and J gave up 2 bases; unmatched junction bases: 8. CDR3 residues: CSASSRTGNYGYTF. Written as DNA, the CDR3 is TGCAGTGCCAGCAGTCGGACAGGGAACTATGGCTACACCTTC.

This clonotype was counted once. At one boundary the junction diverges from the germline segment, which might be a read error. V and J are TRBV2 and TRBJ2-5, with 7 bases aligning to TRBD1. Germline CDR1 SNHLY, CDR2 FYNNEI. There are 15 residues in the CDR3. The CDR3 is CASSYPGQSPEIQYF. The CDR3 region has the DNA TGTGCCAGCAGTTACCCGGGACAGAGTCCGGAGATCCAGTACTTC.

The CDR3: CSASTINYGYTF. The DNA of the CDR3 is TGCAGTGCTAGTACCATTAACTATGGCTACACCTTC. The genes are TRBV20-1 and TRBJ1-2; D call uncertain. The CDR3 is 12 residues long. Trimming left V 3 bases short and J 1 base short, with 6 bases between. CDR1 and CDR2 from the germline V gene are DFQATT and SNEGSKA (reference sequence).

The chain joins TRBV7-2 to TRBJ1-5; D gene unclear. With 5 bases removed from V and 0 bases from J, the gap between germline ends came to 8 bases. Looked up from germline, CDR1 is SGHTA and CDR2 is FQGNSA. The CDR3 consists of 14 residues. CDR3 sequence: CASSATYSNQPQHF. CDR3 bases: TGTGCCAGCAGCGCGACGTATAGCAATCAGCCCCAGCATTTT. The variable domain in full, with the rest retrieved from reference TRBV7-2 and TRBJ1-5, is GAGVSQSPSNKVTEKGKDVELRCDPISGHTALYWYRQSLGQGLEFLIYFQGNSAPDKSGLPSDRFSAERTGGSVSTLTIQRTQQEDSAVYLCASSATYSNQPQHFGDGTRLSIL.

Points on this clonotype: Given the absence of the conserved phenylalanine or tryptophan at the CDR3 end, a read error is likely. This sequence joins TRBV7-4 and TRBJ1-6; D may be TRBD1 (5 bases). The germline V gene has CDR1 SGHVT and CDR2 SQSDAQ. This CDR3 has 15 amino acids. Trimming shortened V by 1 base and J by 2 bases, and 6 bases separated the two germline ends. The CDR3 DNA follows: TGTGCCAGCAGCTTAGGGGGCGCCTATAATTCACCCCTCCACTCT. Protein: CASSLGGAYNSPLHS.

This chain uses TRBV20-1 with TRBJ2-5; a weak D match, TRBD1 (5 bases). This CDR3 comprises 13 residues. Trimming took 1 base from V and 0 from J, leaving 6 bases between them. Germline CDR1 and CDR2: DFQATT and SNEGSKA (reference sequence). The CDR3 loop is CSARGQYQETQYF. As DNA, the CDR3 is TGCAGTGCTAGAGGACAGTACCAAGAGACCCAGTACTTC.

V is TRBV25-1 and J is TRBJ1-2, with 10 nucleotides matching TRBD1. Looked up from germline, CDR1 is MGHDK and CDR2 is SYGVNS. V lost 3 bases to trimming and J lost 4 bases; unmatched junction nucleotides: 11. CDR3 length equals 17 residues. CDR3 amino acids: CASSDPRTGGDIYGYTF. For the CDR3, the DNA is TGTGCCAGCAGTGACCCCCGGACAGGGGGGGACATCTATGGCTACACCTTC.

Regarding this clonotype: Given the absence of the conserved phenylalanine or tryptophan at the CDR3 end, a read error is likely. No DNA is shown, since the ends of the CDR3 on it are uncertain; the CDR3 is the one TCRdb lists. The CDR3 loop reads CASSISGTATY. The chain joins TRBV7-9 to TRBJ1-1; TRBD1, the table's D call, was not compared with the DNA. The CDR3 is made up of 11 amino acids, end residues included. In germline, CDR1 is SEHNR, CDR2 FQNEAQ (reference sequence).

DNA for the CDR3: TGCGCCACCGATGGGACAGGGATCCCCTATGGCTACACCTTC. Encoded protein: CATDGTGIPYGYTF. The chain carries TRBV10-2 and TRBJ1-2; TRBD1 matches at 9 bases. CDR1 WSHSY and CDR2 SAAADI come from the germline V gene. Losses at the gene ends were 10 bases for V and 4 bases for J; bases not matched to a gene: 10. This CDR3 has 14 amino acids.

This clonotype was counted once. The V gene is TRBV6-5, the J gene TRBJ1-5; maybe TRBD1 (6 bases). Per the germline V gene, CDR1 is MNHEY and CDR2 is SVGAGI. V was shortened by 2 bases and J by 2 bases, with 7 bases between the two germline ends. The CDR3 covers 14 residues. The CDR3 loop is CASSYEGGNQPQHF. The CDR3 DNA reads TGTGCCAGCAGTTACGAGGGGGGCAATCAGCCCCAGCATTTT.

In DNA form, the CDR3 reads TGCAGCGTTGAAGTAGGACGGGCCTATGAAGCTTTCTTT. This codes for CSVEVGRAYEAFF. The rearrangement uses TRBV29-1 and TRBJ1-1, with unresolved D. CDR1 is SQVTM, CDR2 ANQGSEA, per germline. The CDR3 has 13 residues. The V and J ends lost 1 base and 7 bases respectively, with 13 bases between them.

CDR3 nucleotides: TGTGCCAGCAGCTTTACTCAGGGGCAGGCTGAAGCTTTCTTT. Its protein product is CASSFTQGQAEAFF. The chain employs TRBV12-1 and TRBJ1-1; the D segment call TRBD1 is taken from the table without a DNA check. TRBV12-1 is a pseudogene. The CDR3 is made up of 14 amino acids.

V is TRBV4-3 and J is TRBJ2-7; unclear D gene. The germline V gene encodes CDR1 LGHNA and CDR2 YSLEER. Trimming cost V 3 bases and J 7 bases, with 7 bases left between them. There are 11 residues in the CDR3. CDR3 residues: CASSQNGEQYF. In nucleotides, the CDR3 is TGCGCCAGCAGCCAGAATGGGGAGCAGTACTTC.

This clonotype was recorded many times. The gene calls are TRBV6-1 and TRBJ2-7; 9 bases line up with TRBD1. V was pared by 7 bases and J by 0 bases, with 13 bases of the junction left unmatched. CDR3 size: 17 residues. CDR1 and CDR2 (germline): MNHNS, SASEGT. CDR3 loop: CASKGQGGAGSSYEQYF. The CDR3 nucleotides read TGTGCCAGCAAGGGACAGGGAGGTGCCGGTAGCTCCTACGAGCAGTACTTC.

This clonotype has more than one count but fewer than ten. The chain's CDR3 is CASRQGGNTIYF. DNA for the CDR3: TGTGCCAGCAGACAGGGGGGAAACACCATATATTTT. This chain links TRBV2 with TRBJ1-3; 7 bases align to TRBD1. Germline values: CDR1 SNHLY, CDR2 FYNNEI. There are 12 residues in the CDR3. The ends lost 6 bases at V and 4 bases at J; junction bases unmatched: 0.